One and the same sample provided the 21 T cell receptor beta chains below, sequenced in a study of blood T cells in healthy people across ages. Using a J-beta primer mix together with a sample-barcoded 5' primer, a second PCR was run for about 7 to 12 cycles. TCRdb re-called the 5' RACE reads with MiXCR, one entry per CDR3 protein. The sample lists roughly 1,800,000 distinct CDR3 sequences; around half were seen once. Sequenced input: blood. These receptors came from a woman aged 35 to 49 in good health.

The rearrangement uses TRBV10-2 and TRBJ2-1, with D uncertain. The CDR3 is 13 amino acids. The germline gives CDR1 WSHSY, CDR2 SAAADI. Trimming shortened V by 8 bases and J by 5 bases, and 13 bases separated the two germline ends. Written as DNA, the CDR3 is TGCGCCAGCTATGGTGCCAGCGACAATGAGCAGTTCTTC. This gives the protein CASYGASDNEQFF.

This clonotype was observed a handful of times. This chain joins TRBV5-1 and TRBJ2-4, with D possibly being TRBD2 (5 bases). This CDR3 is 11 amino acids long. The V end was cut by 5 bases, the J end by 8 bases, with 8 bases between. From germline, CDR1 is SGHRS and CDR2 YFSETQ. CDR3 amino acids: CASRAGDIQYF. The CDR3 DNA reads as TGCGCCAGCAGGGCCGGGGACATTCAGTACTTC. Supplemented by reference TRBV5-1 and TRBJ2-4, the full variable domain reads KAGVTQTPRYLIKTRGQQVTLSCSPISGHRSVSWYQQTPGQGLQFLFEYFSETQRNKGNFPGRFSGRQFSNSRSEMNVSTLELGDSALYLCASRAGDIQYFGAGTRLSVL.

The rearrangement uses TRBV27 and TRBJ1-2; 8 bases align to TRBD1. The CDR3 is 14 residues long. The junction had 5 bases not matched to a gene; V was cut back by 2 bases and J by 6 bases. The germline gives CDR1 MNHEY, CDR2 SMNVEV (reference sequence). The CDR3 loop is CASSLTGTGDGYTF. The DNA of the CDR3 is TGTGCCAGCAGTTTAACTGGGACAGGTGATGGCTACACCTTC.

The V call is TRBV2, the J call TRBJ1-4, with 8 bases that match TRBD1. The V gene's germline CDR1 is SNHLY and CDR2 FYNNEI. V trimming: 6 bases; J trimming: 8 bases; junction bases outside the gene matches: 8. CDR3 length equals 14 residues. The DNA for the CDR3 is TGTGCCAGCAGGGAGGGACAGGAGGGGGAAAAACTGTTTTTT. Its translation is CASREGQEGEKLFF. The full variable domain, completed using reference TRBV2 and TRBJ1-4, is EPEVTQTPSHQVTQMGQEVILRCVPISNHLYFYWYRQILGQKVEFLVSFYNNEISEKSEIFDDQFSVERPDGSNFTLKIRSTKLEDSAMYFCASREGQEGEKLFFGSGTQLSVL.

The rearrangement uses TRBV11-2 and TRBJ2-1, with 10 bases aligning to TRBD2. CDR3 length: 16 amino acids. V dropped 3 bases and J dropped 4; count of bases not matched to a gene: 6. Germline assignment: CDR1 SGHAT and CDR2 FQNNGV. CDR3 amino acids: CASSLIAGGGYNEQFF. CDR3 coding DNA: TGTGCCAGCAGCTTGATAGCGGGGGGTGGATACAATGAGCAGTTCTTC. Full variable domain (missing parts from reference TRBV11-2 and TRBJ2-1): EAGVAQSPRYKIIEKRQSVAFWCNPISGHATLYWYQQILGQGPKLLIQFQNNGVVDDSQLPKDRFSAERLKGVDSTLKIQPAKLEDSAVYLCASSLIAGGGYNEQFFGPGTRLTVL.

The rearrangement uses TRBV20-1 and TRBJ2-3; 8 bases agree with TRBD2. This CDR3 has 14 residues. CDR1 and CDR2 (germline): DFQATT, SNEGSKA (reference sequence). V lost 6 bases and J lost 7; bases outside the gene matches: 12. The chain's CDR3 is CSAPGLAGIHTQYF. As DNA, the CDR3 is TGCAGTGCACCCGGACTAGCAGGGATCCATACGCAGTATTTT.

This clonotype has a handful of counts. The chain carries TRBV6-5 and TRBJ1-2, with TRBD1 as a possible D gene (5 bases). Between the trimmed V and J ends, which lost 3 bases and 5 bases, there was a span of 10 bases. The CDR3 is made up of 13 amino acids. Germline CDR1 is MNHEY and CDR2 is SVGAGI. The CDR3 DNA sequence: TGTGCCAGCAGTTATCGGGGGGGGTATGGCTACACCTTC. It is translated as CASSYRGGYGYTF.

The chain has TRBV11-2 and TRBJ2-7; D might be TRBD1 (6 bases). This CDR3 is 16 amino acids long. V was shortened by 1 base and J by 2 bases, with 15 bases between the two germline ends. CDR1 is SGHAT, CDR2 FQNNGV, per germline. The CDR3 here is CASSLARTVSTYEQYF. The CDR3 DNA follows: TGTGCCAGCAGCTTAGCTCGGACAGTGTCGACCTACGAGCAGTACTTC.

This clonotype was counted only a few times. The J gene is TRBJ2-3, the V gene TRBV7-3; 9 positions agree with TRBD2. The V and J ends lost 2 bases and 6 bases, in that order; junction bases with no gene match: 6. Germline V gene sequence: CDR1 SGHTA, CDR2 FQGTGA. The CDR3 has 15 residues. CDR3 sequence reads: CASSLGAGGRDTQYF. The CDR3 bases are TGTGCCAGCAGCTTAGGAGCGGGGGGCAGGGATACGCAGTATTTT. Full variable domain (missing parts from reference TRBV7-3 and TRBJ2-3): GAGVSQTPSNKVTEKGKYVELRCDPISGHTALYWYRQSLGQGPEFLIYFQGTGAADDSGLPNDRFFAVRPEGSVSTLKIQRTERGDSAVYLCASSLGAGGRDTQYFGPGTRLTVL.

J is TRBJ2-3 and V is TRBV27; no reliable D call. Trimming stripped 3 bases from V and 3 bases from J, with 13 bases between. The CDR3 is 15 amino acids. CDR1 MNHEY and CDR2 SMNVEV come from the germline V gene (reference sequence). The CDR3 is CASSFVLGLTDTQYF. As DNA, the CDR3 is TGTGCCAGCAGTTTCGTTTTAGGGTTGACAGATACGCAGTATTTT.

This clonotype has just a few counts. The gene calls are TRBV20-1 and TRBJ2-4; no firm D call. This CDR3 region has 12 residues. Trimming removed 3 bases from V and 2 bases from J, with 5 bases in between. Germline values: CDR1 DFQATT, CDR2 SNEGSKA (reference sequence). As DNA, the CDR3 is TGCAGTGCTAGGAGCCCCAAAAACATTCAGTACTTC. Translating gives CSARSPKNIQYF.

This clonotype occurred once. The gene calls are TRBV7-2 and TRBJ1-1; the D is unclear. This CDR3 has 13 amino acids. Germline-derived CDR1 and CDR2 are SGHTA and FQGNSA. Trimming took off 3 bases at V and 11 bases at J, with 16 bases between the two ends. The CDR3 spells CASSFGTVGGAFF. DNA for the CDR3: TGTGCCAGCAGCTTTGGCACAGTTGGCGGGGCTTTCTTT.

The chain combines TRBV11-1 with TRBJ2-6, with 9 bases aligning to TRBD1. Germline V gene data show CDR1 as SGHAT and CDR2 as FQDESV (reference sequence). Losses at the gene ends were 7 bases for V and 0 bases for J; bases not matched to a gene: 7. The CDR3 length is 17 residues. CDR3 sequence: CASNPGQGYSGANVLTF. The CDR3 DNA reads as TGTGCCAGCAACCCTGGACAGGGGTACTCTGGGGCCAACGTCCTGACTTTC.

This clonotype occurred a few times. V and J are TRBV4-2 and TRBJ2-3, with no clear D. Trimming pared 0 bases from V and 4 bases from J, leaving 14 bases between. This CDR3 has 16 amino acids. CDR1 is LGHNA and CDR2 is YNFKEQ in the germline V gene. In DNA form, the CDR3 reads TGTGCCAGCAGCCAAGATTGGCACCAGAGCGCAGATACGCAGTATTTT. It specifies CASSQDWHQSADTQYF.

The chain couples TRBV6-5 to TRBJ1-6; perhaps TRBD1 as D (6 bases). V was shortened by 0 bases and J by 2 bases, with 11 bases between the two germline ends. The CDR3 is 17 amino acids. Germline V lookup: CDR1 MNHEY, CDR2 SVGAGI. The CDR3 is CASSYSTRGPYNSPLHF. CDR3 nucleotide sequence: TGTGCCAGCAGTTACTCGACCAGGGGCCCCTATAATTCACCCCTCCACTTT.

This chain connects TRBV7-8 to TRBJ2-5; D ambiguous. V was clipped by 7 bases and J by 4 bases, with 19 bases between them. This CDR3 spans 15 amino acids. Germline assignment: CDR1 SGHVS and CDR2 FQNEAQ. The DNA of the CDR3 is TGTGCCAGCACCCCTCAGACTGGAAACGGAGAGACCCAGTACTTC. Its protein is CASTPQTGNGETQYF.

This clonotype was counted only a few times. The CDR3 nucleotides read TGTGCCAGCAGTAGACAGATATTGGAAGGCTACACCTTC. Translating gives CASSRQILEGYTF. The chain links TRBV6-5 to TRBJ1-2, with D possibly being TRBD1 (5 bases). With 5 bases removed from V and 8 bases from J, the gap between germline ends came to 15 bases. CDR3 size: 13 residues. Germline CDR1 is MNHEY and CDR2 is SVGAGI.

The chain uses TRBV7-9 and TRBJ2-5, with D possibly being TRBD2 (6 bases). Germline V gene data show CDR1 as SEHNR and CDR2 as FQNEAQ (reference sequence). The V end lost 5 bases, the J end lost 3 bases, and 22 bases lay between the germline ends. The CDR3 consists of 17 residues. The CDR3 coding sequence is TGTGCCAGCAGCCCAAAGGGGATACGGCGGGGTAAAGAGACCCAGTACTTC. Translating it yields CASSPKGIRRGKETQYF.

This clonotype was seen more than once but under ten times. This chain links TRBV28 with TRBJ2-1; the match to TRBD2 covers 7 bases. This CDR3 spans 15 amino acids. The germline V gene encodes CDR1 MDHEN and CDR2 SYDVKM. J lost 6 bases, V lost 5 bases, and 10 bases had no gene match. The CDR3 loop reads CASSPLGGSLNEQFF. In nucleotides, the CDR3 is TGTGCCAGCAGTCCCCTGGGGGGGTCTCTCAATGAGCAGTTCTTC.

The V call is TRBV15, the J call TRBJ2-5; 9 bases match TRBD1. The DNA end is a closer match to TRBJ2-7, so the J assignment may be wrong. The V gene's germline CDR1 is LNHNV and CDR2 YYDKDF (reference sequence). The CDR3 is 15 residues long. The DNA for the CDR3 is TGTGCCACCAGCAGAGATCCGGGACAGGGTGGCGAGCAGTACTTC. This translates into CATSRDPGQGGEQYF.

This clonotype was seen a few times. The chain employs TRBV4-1 and TRBJ2-7; possibly TRBD1 for D (5 bases). Germline loops: CDR1 MGHRA, CDR2 YSYEKL. There are 14 residues in the CDR3. V gave up 1 base and J gave up 10 bases, with 17 bases separating them. This CDR3 reads CASSQGTSLTVQYF. The CDR3 nucleotides are TGCGCCAGCAGCCAAGGGACATCACTCACGGTTCAGTACTTC.